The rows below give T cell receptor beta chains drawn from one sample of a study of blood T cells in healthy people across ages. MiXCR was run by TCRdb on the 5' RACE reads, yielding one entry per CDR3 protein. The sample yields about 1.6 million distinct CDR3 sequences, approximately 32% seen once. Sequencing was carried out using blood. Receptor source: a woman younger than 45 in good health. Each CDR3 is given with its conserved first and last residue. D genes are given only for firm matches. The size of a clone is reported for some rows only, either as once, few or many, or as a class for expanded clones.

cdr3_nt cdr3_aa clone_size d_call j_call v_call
TGTGCCATCAGTGACCCCGGGACAAATACCTACGAGCAGTACTTC CAISDPGTNTYEQYF . . TRBJ2-7 TRBV10-3
TGTGCCAGCAGCCAAGGGACAGGGGCCCACGAGCAGTACTTC CASSQGTGAHEQYF . TRBD1 TRBJ2-7 TRBV3-1
TGCGCCAGCAGTGAGGAGAGCGGGAGATCACACGAGCAGTACTTC CASSEESGRSHEQYF few TRBD2 TRBJ2-7 TRBV10-1
TGCGCCAGCAGCTTCCTCGAGACTGCCAAAGAGACCCAGTACTTC CASSFLETAKETQYF few . TRBJ2-5 TRBV5-1
TGTGCCAGCAGCTTAGGGGGGTCAGTAGGTAATGAGCAGTTCTTC CASSLGGSVGNEQFF . . TRBJ2-1 TRBV7-9
TGTGCCAGCAACAACGCATGGAGGGATGGGGTGGGGGAGACCCAGTACTTC CASNNAWRDGVGETQYF many . TRBJ2-5 TRBV27
TGTGCCAGCAGCTTAGGTTCAGTACTAAACACCGGGGAGCTGTTTTTT CASSLGSVLNTGELFF . . TRBJ2-2 TRBV11-2
TGTGCCAGCAGCCAAGATGGGACTAGCGGCTACGAGCAGTACTTC CASSQDGTSGYEQYF . TRBD2 TRBJ2-7 TRBV4-2
TGTGCCAGCTCACCACTCCAGGGAGTTGAGGAGACCCAGTACTTC CASSPLQGVEETQYF few . TRBJ2-5 TRBV18
TGCAGTGCTAGAGATGCTAGCGGTAGCCAAGAGACCCAGTACTTC CSARDASGSQETQYF few TRBD2 TRBJ2-5 TRBV20-1
TGTGCCAGCAGCCGACGAGGGACAGGGTTGTCTAATGAAAAACTGTTTTTT CASSRRGTGLSNEKLFF . TRBD1 TRBJ1-4 TRBV11-2
TGTGCCAGCAGCAAAGGTTCCGGGGACAGGCCGGTCTACGAGCAGTACTTC CASSKGSGDRPVYEQYF few . TRBJ2-7 TRBV21-1
TGTGCCAGCGGCCCGGAGGCGGGAATAATAGATACGCAGTATTTT CASGPEAGIIDTQYF . . TRBJ2-3 TRBV6-5
TGTGCCAGCTCAAAGGAACGGACTTCCTACAATGAGCAGTTCTTC CASSKERTSYNEQFF . . TRBJ2-1 TRBV7-2
TGCGCCAGCAGCCAAGGAGGTCTAGCGGGGGGCATGTACCAAGAGACCCAGTACTTC CASSQGGLAGGMYQETQYF many TRBD2 TRBJ2-5 TRBV4-1
TGTGCCAGGGGGGGTTCCTACGAGCAGTACTTC CARGGSYEQYF . . TRBJ2-7 TRBV25-1
TGCGCCAGCAGCCAGTCGACAGGGGCCTTGAACACTGAAGCTTTCTTT CASSQSTGALNTEAFF . TRBD1 TRBJ1-1 TRBV4-1
TGTGCCAGCAGCGTAGGGGACATGTCGACCTACGAGCAGTACTTC CASSVGDMSTYEQYF few . TRBJ2-7 TRBV9
TGTGCCAGCAGTTTACTGCCTTTCCAGCCCCAGCATTTT CASSLLPFQPQHF . . TRBJ1-5 TRBV12-3/TRBV12-4
TGCAGTGCTGTGGGACAGGGGAACTATGGCTACACCTTC CSAVGQGNYGYTF few TRBD1 TRBJ1-2 TRBV20-1
TGCAGTGCTAGAGAGCGGGGGACGGTGGGCATGGATACGCAGTATTTT CSARERGTVGMDTQYF . TRBD2 TRBJ2-3 TRBV20-1
TGTGCCAGCAGTCCTTGGGACAGAGTCAATCAGCCCCAGCATTTT CASSPWDRVNQPQHF . TRBD1 TRBJ1-5 TRBV6-2/TRBV6-3
TGCGCCAGCAGCTTGGGGGCCCTAACTCCCTCTGGGGCCAACGTCCTGACTTTC CASSLGALTPSGANVLTF . . TRBJ2-6 TRBV5-1
TGTGCCACCAGCCCACGGACAGGGGAGTATTTGGACAATCAGCCCCAGCATTTT CATSPRTGEYLDNQPQHF few TRBD1 TRBJ1-5 TRBV15
TGTGCCAGCAGCCAAGAAGTCGGGACTAGCAGCTACGAGCAGTACTTC CASSQEVGTSSYEQYF . TRBD2 TRBJ2-7 TRBV4-2
TGCAGTGCTAGAGATGTGCGGGGGGCAACAGATACGCAGTATTTT CSARDVRGATDTQYF . TRBD2 TRBJ2-3 TRBV20-1
TGTGCCAGCAGCCAAGATCTCGTGGGGACGGCCGGCTACACCTTC CASSQDLVGTAGYTF . . TRBJ1-2 TRBV3-1
TGCGCCAGCAGCTTGTACGGGGAAGGCGGAGAGACCCAGTACTTC CASSLYGEGGETQYF few . TRBJ2-5 TRBV5-1
TGCGCCAGCAGCTTTCGGGACAGCACCGGGGAGCTGTTTTTT CASSFRDSTGELFF . TRBD1 TRBJ2-2 TRBV5-1
TGTGCCAGCAGCTTAGGATTGAGGGAGCAGTACTTC CASSLGLREQYF . . TRBJ2-7 TRBV7-9
TGCGCCAGCAGCAGACAGGGGAACAGTGAGCAGTTCTTC CASSRQGNSEQFF many TRBD1 TRBJ2-1 TRBV4-1
TGCGCCAGCAGCTTAACAGGGGCCCCCACAGATACGCAGTATTTT CASSLTGAPTDTQYF few TRBD1 TRBJ2-3 TRBV5-1
TGCAGCGCTGGGACAGCAACCTATGGCTACACCTTC CSAGTATYGYTF . TRBD1 TRBJ1-2 TRBV29-1
TGTGCCAGCAGCCTATGGGGACTAGCGGGAGCCTACGAGCAGTACTTC CASSLWGLAGAYEQYF few TRBD2 TRBJ2-7 TRBV13
TGCAGTGCTAGGTTACAGGGGTCGACAGATACGCAGTATTTT CSARLQGSTDTQYF few TRBD1 TRBJ2-3 TRBV20-1
TGTACCACCCGTAACTATGGCTACACCTTC CTTRNYGYTF . . TRBJ1-2 TRBV10-3
TGCAGTGCCGTGACAGTCGGGACAGATACGCAGTATTTT CSAVTVGTDTQYF . . TRBJ2-3 TRBV20-1
TGTGCCAGCGGAACGGGGGCCTTAGTAGAGACCCAGTACTTC CASGTGALVETQYF few . TRBJ2-5 TRBV27
TGTGCCAGCAGTTTATACCAGGGGGCAAGCAATCAGCCCCAGCATTTT CASSLYQGASNQPQHF . TRBD1 TRBJ1-5 TRBV27
TGCAGTGCAAAGGACGGGACAGGGTACACAGATACGCAGTATTTT CSAKDGTGYTDTQYF many TRBD1 TRBJ2-3 TRBV20-1
TGCAGTGCTAGCTTTGGACAGGGGGATCCCTACGAGCAGTACTTC CSASFGQGDPYEQYF . TRBD1 TRBJ2-7 TRBV20-1
TGTGCCAGCAGCTTCATAAGGGCCTACGAGCAGTACTTC CASSFIRAYEQYF . . TRBJ2-7 TRBV7-2
TGTGCCAGCAGTTTTGCTTCCCCGGGTACGCAGTATTTT CASSFASPGTQYF . . TRBJ2-3 TRBV12-3/TRBV12-4
TGTGCCAGCGGGGCCGGGACAGCTAACAATGAGCAGTTCTTC CASGAGTANNEQFF few TRBD1 TRBJ2-1 TRBV2
TGCGCCAGCAGGCCCGGGACTAGCCTCGAGACCCAGTACTTC CASRPGTSLETQYF . TRBD2 TRBJ2-5 TRBV5-1
TGCAGTGCACCACCCATTAGCGGGTCCCGCACAGATACGCAGTATTTT CSAPPISGSRTDTQYF . TRBD2 TRBJ2-3 TRBV20-1
TGTGCCAGCACCGGGGCTCCCCGGGGAGAGACCCAGTACTTC CASTGAPRGETQYF . . TRBJ2-5 TRBV2
TGTGCCAGCAGCTTAGACAACCAAGAGACCCAGTACTTC CASSLDNQETQYF many . TRBJ2-5 TRBV7-3
TGTGCCAGCAGTTCTCGACAGGGACGGACTGAAGCTTTCTTT CASSSRQGRTEAFF few TRBD1 TRBJ1-1 TRBV6-6
TGCAGCGTTGAACAACAGACGGGTACGCAGTATTTT CSVEQQTGTQYF . . TRBJ2-3 TRBV29-1
TGCAGTGCTAGACGGACTAGCGGGCGTGGCCACAATGAGCAGTTCTTC CSARRTSGRGHNEQFF . TRBD2 TRBJ2-1 TRBV20-1
TGCGCCAGCACCGACGGAAGGATCTCCTACGAGCAGTACTTC CASTDGRISYEQYF many . TRBJ2-7 TRBV5-1
TGTGCCAGCAGGTACACAGGGGGCGCGGTAGATACGCAGTATTTT CASRYTGGAVDTQYF . TRBD1 TRBJ2-3 TRBV14
TGCAGTGCTAGAGCTGGAACCGGGACTAGCGGGGACACAGATACGCAGTATTTT CSARAGTGTSGDTDTQYF . TRBD2 TRBJ2-3 TRBV20-1
TGCAGCGTTGCTGTAGACACCGGGGAGCTGTTTTTT CSVAVDTGELFF few . TRBJ2-2 TRBV29-1
TGTGCCACCTATTACAATGAGCAGTTCTTC CATYYNEQFF few . TRBJ2-1 TRBV28